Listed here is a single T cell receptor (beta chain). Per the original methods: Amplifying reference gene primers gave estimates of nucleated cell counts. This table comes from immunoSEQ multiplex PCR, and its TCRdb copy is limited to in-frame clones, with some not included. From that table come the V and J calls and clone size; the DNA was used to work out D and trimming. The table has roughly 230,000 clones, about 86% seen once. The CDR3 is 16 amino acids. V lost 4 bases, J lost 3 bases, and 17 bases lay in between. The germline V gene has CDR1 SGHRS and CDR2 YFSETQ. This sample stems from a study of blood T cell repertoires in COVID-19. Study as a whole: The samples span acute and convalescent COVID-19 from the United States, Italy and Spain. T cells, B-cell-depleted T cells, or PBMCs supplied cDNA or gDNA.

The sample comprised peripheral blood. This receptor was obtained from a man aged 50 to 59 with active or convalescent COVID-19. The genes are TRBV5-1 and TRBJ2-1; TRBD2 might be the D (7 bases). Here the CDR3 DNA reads TGCGCCAGCAGCCTTCTGAGGGGGGGCAACTACAATGAGCAGTTCTTC. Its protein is CASSLLRGGNYNEQFF.